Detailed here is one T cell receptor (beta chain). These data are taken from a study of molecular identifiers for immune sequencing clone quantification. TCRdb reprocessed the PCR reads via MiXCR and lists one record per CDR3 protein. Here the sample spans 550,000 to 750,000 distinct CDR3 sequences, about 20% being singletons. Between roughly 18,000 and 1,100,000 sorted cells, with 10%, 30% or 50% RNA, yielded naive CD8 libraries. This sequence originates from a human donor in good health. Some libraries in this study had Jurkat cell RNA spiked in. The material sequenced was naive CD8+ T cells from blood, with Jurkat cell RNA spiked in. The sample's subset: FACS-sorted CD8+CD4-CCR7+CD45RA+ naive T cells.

The CDR3 DNA is TGTGCCAGCAGTCCCCTCCCTTTAGTCACAGATACGCAGTATTTT. It codes for CASSPLPLVTDTQYF. The chain joins TRBV28 to TRBJ2-3, with D unclear. The CDR3 covers 15 residues. With 5 bases removed from V and 2 bases from J, the gap between germline ends came to 14 bases. Per germline, CDR1 MDHEN and CDR2 SYDVKM.